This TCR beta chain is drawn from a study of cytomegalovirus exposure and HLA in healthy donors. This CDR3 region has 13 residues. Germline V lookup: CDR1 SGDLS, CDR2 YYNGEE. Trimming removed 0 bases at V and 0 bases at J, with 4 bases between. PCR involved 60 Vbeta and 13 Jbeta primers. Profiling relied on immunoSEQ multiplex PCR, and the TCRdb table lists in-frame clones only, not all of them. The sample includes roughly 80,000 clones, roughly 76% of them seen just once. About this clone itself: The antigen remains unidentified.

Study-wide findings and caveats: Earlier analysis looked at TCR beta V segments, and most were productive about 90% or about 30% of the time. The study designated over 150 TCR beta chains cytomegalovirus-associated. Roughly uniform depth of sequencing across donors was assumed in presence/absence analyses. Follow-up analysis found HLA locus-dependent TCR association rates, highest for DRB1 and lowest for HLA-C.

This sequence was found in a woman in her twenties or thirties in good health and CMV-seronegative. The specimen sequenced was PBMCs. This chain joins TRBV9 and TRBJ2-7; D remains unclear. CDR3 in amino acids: CASSVGSSYEQYF. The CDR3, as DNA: TGTGCCAGCAGCGTAGGCAGCTCCTACGAGCAGTACTTC.